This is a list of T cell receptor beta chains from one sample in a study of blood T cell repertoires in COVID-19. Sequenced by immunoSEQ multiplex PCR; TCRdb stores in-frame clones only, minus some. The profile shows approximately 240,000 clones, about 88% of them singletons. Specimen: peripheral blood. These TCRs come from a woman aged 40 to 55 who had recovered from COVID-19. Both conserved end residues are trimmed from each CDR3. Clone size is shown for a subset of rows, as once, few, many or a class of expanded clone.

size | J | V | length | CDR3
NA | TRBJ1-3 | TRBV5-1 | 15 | ASSRSTGSLDGNTIY
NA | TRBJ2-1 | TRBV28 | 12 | ASRPGLFYNEQF
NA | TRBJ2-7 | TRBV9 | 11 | ASSPSRSYEQY
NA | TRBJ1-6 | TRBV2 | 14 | ASSEAYPGAGSPLH
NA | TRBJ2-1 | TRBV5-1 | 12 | ASSPGTAYNEQF
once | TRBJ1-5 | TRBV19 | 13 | ASNPGGTSNQPQH
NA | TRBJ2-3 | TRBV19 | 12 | ASSLRQGGATQY
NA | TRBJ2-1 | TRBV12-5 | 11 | ASGMGGPNEQF
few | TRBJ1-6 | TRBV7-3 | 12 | ASSLDRSSSPLH
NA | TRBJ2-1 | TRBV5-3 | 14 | ARSLKVAGGIDEQF
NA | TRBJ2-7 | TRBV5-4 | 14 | ASSLYDTQGNYEQY
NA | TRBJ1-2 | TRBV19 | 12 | ASSKQGFGYGYT
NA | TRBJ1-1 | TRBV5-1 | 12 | ASSSNRGSTEAF
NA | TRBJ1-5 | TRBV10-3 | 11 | AIRGEENQPQH
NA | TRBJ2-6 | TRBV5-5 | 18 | ASSGGRSGPPFSGANVLT
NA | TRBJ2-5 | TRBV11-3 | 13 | ASSSRQGARETQY
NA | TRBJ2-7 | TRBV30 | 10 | AWRLRGHEQY
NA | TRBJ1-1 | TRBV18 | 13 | ASSPGTGWGTEAF
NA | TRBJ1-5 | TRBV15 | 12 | ATSSRASNQPQH
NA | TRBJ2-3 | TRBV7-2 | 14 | ASSLTSGGRADTQY
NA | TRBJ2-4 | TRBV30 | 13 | AWSVEAGPPNIQY
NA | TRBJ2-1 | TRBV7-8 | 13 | ASSFQGLAYNEQF
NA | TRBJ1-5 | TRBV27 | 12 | ASSSGTGIQPQH
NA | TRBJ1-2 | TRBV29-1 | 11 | SVGQGPDYGYT
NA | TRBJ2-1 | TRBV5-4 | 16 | ASSQGLAGGPTYNEQF
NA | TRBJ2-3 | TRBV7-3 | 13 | ASSPAVAGGHTQY
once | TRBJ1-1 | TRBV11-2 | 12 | ASTLSYRGTEAF
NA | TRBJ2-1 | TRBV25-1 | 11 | ASNGGSYNEQF
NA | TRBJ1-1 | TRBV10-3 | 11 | AIVAVLNTEAF
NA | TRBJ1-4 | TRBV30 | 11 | ARAEQGFEKLF
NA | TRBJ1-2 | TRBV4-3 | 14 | ASSQGPGTGFYGYT
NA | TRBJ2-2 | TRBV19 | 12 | ASSITGSTGELF
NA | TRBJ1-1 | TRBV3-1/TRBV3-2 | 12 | ASRASSGQGEAF
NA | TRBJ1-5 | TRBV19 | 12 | ASSIDGLTQPQH
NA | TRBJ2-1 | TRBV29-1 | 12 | SVTRDRANEEQF
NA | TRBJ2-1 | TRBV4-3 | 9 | ASSLGGEQF
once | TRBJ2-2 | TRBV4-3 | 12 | ASSQGRAIGELF
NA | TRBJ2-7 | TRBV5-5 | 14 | ASSLGFEGLSYEQY
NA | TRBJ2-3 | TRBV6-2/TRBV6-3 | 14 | ASSGPGTRSTDTQY
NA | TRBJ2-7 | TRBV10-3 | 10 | ATQTGLHEQY
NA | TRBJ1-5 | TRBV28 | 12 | ASSIPGGNQPQH
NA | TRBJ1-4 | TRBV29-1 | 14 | SVGSRGGGTNEKLF
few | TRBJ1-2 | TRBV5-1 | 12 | ASSSTQGSPGYT
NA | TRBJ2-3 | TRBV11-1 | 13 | ASSLTPGSSDTQY
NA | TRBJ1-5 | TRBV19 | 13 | ASSQQELAGQPQH
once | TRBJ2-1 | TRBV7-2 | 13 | ASSSMGQGYNEQF
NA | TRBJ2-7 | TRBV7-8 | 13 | ASSLEPYTSYEQY
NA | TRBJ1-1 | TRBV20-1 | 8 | SASSREAF
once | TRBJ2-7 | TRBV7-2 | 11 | AVGGRASYEQY